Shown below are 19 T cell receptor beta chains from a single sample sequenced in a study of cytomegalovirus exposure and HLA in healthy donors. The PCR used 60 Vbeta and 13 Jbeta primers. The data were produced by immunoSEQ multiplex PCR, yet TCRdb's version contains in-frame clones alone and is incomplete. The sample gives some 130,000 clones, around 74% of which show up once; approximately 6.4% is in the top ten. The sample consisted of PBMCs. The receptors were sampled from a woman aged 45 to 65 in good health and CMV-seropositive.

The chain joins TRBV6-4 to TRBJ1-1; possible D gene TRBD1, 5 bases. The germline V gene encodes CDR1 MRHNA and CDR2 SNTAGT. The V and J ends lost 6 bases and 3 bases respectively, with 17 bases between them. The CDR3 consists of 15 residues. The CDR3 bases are TGTGCCAGCAGACGGTTGGGGCCCCGGGACACTGAAGCTTTCTTT. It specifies CASRRLGPRDTEAFF.

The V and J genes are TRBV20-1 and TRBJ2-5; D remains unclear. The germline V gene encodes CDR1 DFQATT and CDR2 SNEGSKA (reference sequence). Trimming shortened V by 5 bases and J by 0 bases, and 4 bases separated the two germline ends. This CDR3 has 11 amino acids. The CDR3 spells CSAQDQETQYF. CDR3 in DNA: TGCAGTGCTCAGGACCAAGAGACCCAGTACTTC.

The CDR3 nucleotides are TGTGCCTGTCACCGACGAGCACAGGACCCCTACGAGCAGTACTTC. Amino acid sequence: CACHRRAQDPYEQYF. The chain couples TRBV30 to TRBJ2-7; D is perhaps TRBD1 (5 bases). Germline CDR1 GTSNPN, CDR2 SVGIG (reference sequence). CDR3 length equals 15 residues. Trimming removed 6 bases at V and 2 bases at J, with 20 bases between.

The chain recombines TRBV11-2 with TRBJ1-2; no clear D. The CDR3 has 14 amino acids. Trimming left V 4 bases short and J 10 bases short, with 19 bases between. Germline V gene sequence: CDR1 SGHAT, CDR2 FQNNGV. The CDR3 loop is CASSSLREGGYYTF. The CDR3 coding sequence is TGTGCCAGCAGCTCGCTGAGGGAGGGTGGGTACTACACCTTC.

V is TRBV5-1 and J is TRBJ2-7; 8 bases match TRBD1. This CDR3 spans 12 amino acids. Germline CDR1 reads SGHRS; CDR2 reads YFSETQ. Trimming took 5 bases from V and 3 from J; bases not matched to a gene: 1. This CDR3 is CASRDRDYEQYF. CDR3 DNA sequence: TGCGCCAGCAGGGACAGGGACTACGAGCAGTACTTC.

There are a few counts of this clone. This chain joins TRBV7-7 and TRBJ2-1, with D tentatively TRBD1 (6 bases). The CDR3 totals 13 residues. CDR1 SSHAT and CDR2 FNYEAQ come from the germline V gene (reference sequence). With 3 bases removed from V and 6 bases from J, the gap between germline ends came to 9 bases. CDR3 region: CASSLVGGNEQFF. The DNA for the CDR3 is TGTGCCAGCAGCTTGGTAGGGGGCAATGAGCAGTTCTTC.

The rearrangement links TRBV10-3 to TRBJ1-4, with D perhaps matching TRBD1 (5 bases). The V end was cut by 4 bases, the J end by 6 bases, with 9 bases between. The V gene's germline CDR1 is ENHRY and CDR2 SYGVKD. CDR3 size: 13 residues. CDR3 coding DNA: TGTGCCATCAGTGGCAGGGATGATGAAAAACTGTTTTTT. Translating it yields CAISGRDDEKLFF.

The DNA for the CDR3 is TGCGCCAGCAGCTTGTTCGGGGGGGGCACAGATACGCAGTATTTT. It specifies CASSLFGGGTDTQYF. This chain joins TRBV5-1 and TRBJ2-3, with 8 bases aligning to TRBD2. The CDR3 extends over 15 amino acids. Germline CDR1 reads SGHRS; CDR2 reads YFSETQ. The J segment lost 1 base and the V segment lost 1 base, leaving 2 bases of the junction unmatched.

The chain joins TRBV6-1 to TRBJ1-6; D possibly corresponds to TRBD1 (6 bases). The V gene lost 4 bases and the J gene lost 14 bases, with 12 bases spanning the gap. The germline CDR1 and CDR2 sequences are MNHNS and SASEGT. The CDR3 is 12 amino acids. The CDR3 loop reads CASSGYQGTLHF. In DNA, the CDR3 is TGTGCCAGCAGTGGATACCAGGGGACCCTCCACTTT.

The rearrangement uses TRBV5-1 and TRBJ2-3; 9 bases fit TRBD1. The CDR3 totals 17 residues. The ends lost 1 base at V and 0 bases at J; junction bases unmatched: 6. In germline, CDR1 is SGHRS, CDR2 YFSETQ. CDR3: CASSLNGQGRSTDTQYF. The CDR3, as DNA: TGCGCCAGCAGCTTGAATGGACAGGGGCGGAGCACAGATACGCAGTATTTT.

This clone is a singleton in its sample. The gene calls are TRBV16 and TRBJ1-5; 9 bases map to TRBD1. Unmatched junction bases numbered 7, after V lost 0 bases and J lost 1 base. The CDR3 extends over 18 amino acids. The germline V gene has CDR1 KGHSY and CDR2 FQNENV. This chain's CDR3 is CASSQSHGQGFSNQPQHF. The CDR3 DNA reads TGTGCCAGCAGCCAATCGCATGGACAGGGGTTCAGCAATCAGCCCCAGCATTTT.

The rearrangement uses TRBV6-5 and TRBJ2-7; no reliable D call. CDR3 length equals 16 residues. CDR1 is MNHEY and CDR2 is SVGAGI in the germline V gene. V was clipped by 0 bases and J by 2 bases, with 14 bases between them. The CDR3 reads CASSYSSINRAYEQYF. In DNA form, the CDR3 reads TGTGCCAGCAGTTACTCGAGTATAAACCGAGCCTACGAGCAGTACTTC.

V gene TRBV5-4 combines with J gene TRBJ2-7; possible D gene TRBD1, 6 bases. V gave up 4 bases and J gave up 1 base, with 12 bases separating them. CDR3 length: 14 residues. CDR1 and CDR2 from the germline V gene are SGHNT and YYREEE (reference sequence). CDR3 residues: CASSGPRGSYEQYF. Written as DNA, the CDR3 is TGTGCCAGCAGCGGGCCAAGGGGGTCCTACGAGCAGTACTTC.

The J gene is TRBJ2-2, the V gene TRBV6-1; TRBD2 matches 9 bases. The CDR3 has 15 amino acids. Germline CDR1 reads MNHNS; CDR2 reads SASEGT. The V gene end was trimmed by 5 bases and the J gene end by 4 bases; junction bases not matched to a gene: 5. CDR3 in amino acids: CASSPLAGSTGELFF. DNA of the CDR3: TGTGCCAGCAGTCCTCTAGCGGGGAGCACCGGGGAGCTGTTTTTT.

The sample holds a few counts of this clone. CDR3 DNA sequence: TGTGCCAGCTCACCATCAAAGGCGGGGGGCCCGGATGAGCAGTTCTTC. Translating gives CASSPSKAGGPDEQFF. The rearrangement uses TRBV18 and TRBJ2-1; 8 positions agree with TRBD2. The CDR3 is 16 residues long. Germline V gene lookup returns CDR1 KGHSH and CDR2 LQKENI. V lost 2 bases, J lost 8 bases, and 11 bases stayed unmatched.

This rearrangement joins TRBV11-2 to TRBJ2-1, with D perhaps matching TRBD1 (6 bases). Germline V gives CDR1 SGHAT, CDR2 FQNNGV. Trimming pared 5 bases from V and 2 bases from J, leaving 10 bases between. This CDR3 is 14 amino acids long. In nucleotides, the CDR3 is TGTGCCAGCAGCGCCAGGGGCACCTACAATGAGCAGTTCTTC. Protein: CASSARGTYNEQFF.

The DNA of the CDR3 is TGCAGTGCGCGGGTATTAGATGAAGCTTTCTTT. Translation: CSARVLDEAFF. The chain carries TRBV20-1 and TRBJ1-1; D is unclear. Germline V CDR1 and CDR2: DFQATT, SNEGSKA (reference sequence). Trimming shortened V by 6 bases and J by 7 bases, and 12 bases separated the two germline ends. CDR3 length: 11 residues.

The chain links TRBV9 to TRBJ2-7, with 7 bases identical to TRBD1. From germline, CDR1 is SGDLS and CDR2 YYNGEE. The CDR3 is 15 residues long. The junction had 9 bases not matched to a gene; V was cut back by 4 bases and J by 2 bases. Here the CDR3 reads CASSPRGTDTYEQYF. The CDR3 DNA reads TGTGCCAGCAGCCCCAGGGGGACGGATACCTACGAGCAGTACTTC. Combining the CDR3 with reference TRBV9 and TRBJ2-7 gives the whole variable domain DSGVTQTPKHLITATGQRVTLRCSPRSGDLSVYWYQQSLDQGLQFLIQYYNGEERAKGNILERFSAQQFPDLHSELNLSSLELGDSALYFCASSPRGTDTYEQYFGPGTRLTVT.

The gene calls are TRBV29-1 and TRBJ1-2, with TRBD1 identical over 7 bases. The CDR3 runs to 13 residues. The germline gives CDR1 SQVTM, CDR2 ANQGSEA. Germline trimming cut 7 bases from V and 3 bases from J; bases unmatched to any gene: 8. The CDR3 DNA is TGCAGCGCCCGTCACGACAGGGACTATGGCTACACCTTC. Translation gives CSARHDRDYGYTF.